This T cell receptor (beta chain) came from a study of shared clonotypes between healthy human individuals. Sequencing used immunoSEQ multiplex PCR; TCRdb keeps in-frame clones, though not all of them. The repertoire holds under 850,000 clones, with about two thirds as singletons. This CDR3 has 14 residues. V gave up 1 base and J gave up 1 base, with 8 bases separating them. Germline V gene sequence: CDR1 SGHRS, CDR2 YFSETQ. V usage is TRBV5-1 and J usage is TRBJ1-1; unclear D gene. This clonotype originated in a woman aged 25 to 39 in good health. The sample comprised memory CD4+ T cells sorted from blood. As for subset: CD45RA-negative fraction. CDR3 sequence (DNA): TGCGCCAGCAGCTTGTCCGGGAGGAACACTGAAGCTTTCTTT. It yields the protein CASSLSGRNTEAFF.